The 7 T cell receptor beta chains presented below share a single source sample, sequenced in a study of blood T cell dynamics during melanoma immunotherapy. Repertoires were generated with immunoSEQ multiplex PCR, while TCRdb's copy carries only in-frame clones and drops some. The data show roughly 8,900 clones, around nine tenths seen once. Time point given: week 3, after first cycle of checkpoint inhibitor. Sample: blood, taken from a patient treated with checkpoint blockade. These receptors all come from a human donor with melanoma.

The chain is built from TRBV15 and TRBJ2-3, with a possible D match to TRBD2 (6 bases). The CDR3 sequence is 16 residues long. V was pared by 0 bases and J by 1 base, with 11 bases between. From germline, CDR1 is LNHNV and CDR2 YYDKDF (reference sequence). The CDR3 is CATSRDIASGTDTQYF. CDR3 DNA sequence: TGTGCCACCAGCAGAGATATCGCTAGCGGCACAGATACGCAGTATTTT.

In its sample, this clone was seen once. This chain's CDR3 is CASSLAAPDTQYF. The CDR3 bases are TGTGCCAGCAGCTTGGCGGCGCCAGATACGCAGTATTTT. This chain links TRBV7-8 with TRBJ2-3; D is unclear. Germline V gene lookup returns CDR1 SGHVS and CDR2 FQNEAQ. V lost 3 bases and J lost 4, with 8 bases in between. CDR3 length: 13 amino acids.

The J gene is TRBJ1-2, the V gene TRBV28, with 8 nucleotides matching TRBD1. V dropped 3 bases and J dropped 4; count of bases not matched to a gene: 4. The CDR3 consists of 14 residues. The germline CDR1 and CDR2 sequences are MDHEN and SYDVKM. CDR3 in amino acids: CASSFPGQVYGYTF. DNA of the CDR3: TGTGCCAGCAGTTTTCCGGGACAGGTCTATGGCTACACCTTC.

V usage is TRBV5-6 and J usage is TRBJ2-7; D gene unclear. The CDR3 totals 14 residues. The V and J ends lost 4 bases and 7 bases respectively, with 18 bases between them. Germline values: CDR1 SGHDT, CDR2 YYEEEE. Here the CDR3 DNA reads TGTGCCAGCAGCCTCCCTTCTAGAAGCCCTGAGCAGTACTTC. This encodes CASSLPSRSPEQYF. Full variable domain (remainder filled in from reference TRBV5-6 and TRBJ2-7): DAGVTQSPTHLIKTRGQQVTLRCSPKSGHDTVSWYQQALGQGPQFIFQYYEEEERQRGNFPDRFSGHQFPNYSSELNVNALLLGDSALYLCASSLPSRSPEQYFGPGTRLTVT.

A few counts support this clone. The chain has TRBV28 and TRBJ1-2, with no clear D. CDR3 length: 12 residues. Germline loops: CDR1 MDHEN, CDR2 SYDVKM. V dropped 10 bases and J dropped 5 bases, with 14 bases sitting between them. The CDR3 DNA is TGTGCCAATTACGGAATTCGGTATGGCTACACCTTC. The encoded protein is CANYGIRYGYTF.

This chain joins TRBV6-4 and TRBJ1-1; 9 bases fit TRBD1. Germline assignment: CDR1 MRHNA and CDR2 SNTAGT. CDR3 length: 17 amino acids. V was pared by 3 bases and J by 0 bases, with 8 bases of the junction left unmatched. In DNA form, the CDR3 reads TGTGCCAGCAGTGAGGGACAGGGCGGCTACATGAACACTGAAGCTTTCTTT. Protein sequence: CASSEGQGGYMNTEAFF.

V is TRBV9 and J is TRBJ1-6; D is unresolved. The V end lost 0 bases, the J end lost 7 bases, and 14 bases lay between the germline ends. The CDR3 has 16 amino acids. In germline, CDR1 is SGDLS, CDR2 YYNGEE. The CDR3 reads CASSVEVQPKNSPLHF. Here the CDR3 DNA reads TGTGCCAGCAGCGTAGAAGTTCAACCGAAGAATTCACCCCTCCACTTT. Full variable domain (rest looked up from reference TRBV9 and TRBJ1-6): DSGVTQTPKHLITATGQRVTLRCSPRSGDLSVYWYQQSLDQGLQFLIQYYNGEERAKGNILERFSAQQFPDLHSELNLSSLELGDSALYFCASSVEVQPKNSPLHFGNGTRLTVT.